The 6 T cell receptor beta chains below come from one sample, sequenced in a study of response to subunit inactivated influenza vaccine. TCRdb reprocessed the RT-PCR reads with MiXCR, giving one entry per CDR3 protein. The repertoire includes hundreds of thousands of distinct CDR3 sequences, about 10% of them detected once, and approximately 12% sits in the top ten. Sequencing used PBMCs from blood, obtained 40 to 50 days after vaccination. All receptors come from a man in his fifties who received an inactivated influenza vaccine.

At least ten counts were recorded for this clonotype. The chain couples TRBV12-3 or TRBV12-4 to TRBJ1-1, with TRBD1 identical over 10 bases. With V trimmed by 4 bases and J by 1 base, 6 bases remained unmatched. The CDR3 runs to 16 residues. This chain's CDR3 is CASSSTGGARNTEAFF. CDR3 nucleotides: TGTGCCAGCAGTTCGACAGGGGGCGCGAGGAACACTGAAGCTTTCTTT.

This clonotype appeared once. This chain links TRBV20-1 with TRBJ2-1, with D possibly being TRBD1 (6 bases). Germline V gene data show CDR1 as DFQATT and CDR2 as SNEGSKA (reference sequence). The CDR3 contains 11 residues. Trimming pared 5 bases from V and 5 bases from J, leaving 7 bases between. CDR3 nucleotide sequence: TGCAGTGCTCAGGGGAACAATGAGCAGTTCTTC. This translates into CSAQGNNEQFF.

The J gene is TRBJ2-5, the V gene TRBV4-2, with 10 nucleotides matching TRBD1. The CDR3 extends over 19 amino acids. The germline V gene has CDR1 LGHNA and CDR2 YNFKEQ. V gave up 0 bases and J gave up 3 bases; unmatched junction bases: 13. The DNA of the CDR3 is TGTGCCAGCAGCCAAGAGGGCGTCCTGGGGACAGGGGAGGAAGAGACCCAGTACTTC. Amino acids: CASSQEGVLGTGEEETQYF.

The chain links TRBV9 to TRBJ2-2, with TRBD1 matching 7 bases. With 6 bases clipped from V and 0 bases from J, the junction kept 5 bases outside the gene matches. The CDR3 extends over 15 amino acids. The germline CDR1 and CDR2 sequences are SGDLS and YYNGEE. The CDR3 sequence is CASTWGQSNTGELFF. In DNA, the CDR3 is TGTGCCAGCACCTGGGGACAGTCGAACACCGGGGAGCTGTTTTTT.

Only a few counts were recorded for this clonotype. The V call is TRBV10-3, the J call TRBJ2-3; 8 bases agree with TRBD2. Germline CDR1 is ENHRY and CDR2 is SYGVKD. This CDR3 comprises 13 residues. The J segment lost 2 bases and the V segment lost 10 bases, leaving 5 bases of the junction unmatched. CDR3 amino acids: CATTSGTTDTQYF. As DNA, the CDR3 is TGTGCCACTACTAGCGGCACCACAGATACGCAGTATTTT.

This clonotype was observed a handful of times. The V and J genes are TRBV5-1 and TRBJ2-7, with 8 nucleotides matching TRBD2. This CDR3 is 16 amino acids long. In germline, CDR1 is SGHRS, CDR2 YFSETQ. After removal of 4 bases from V and 2 bases from J, the junction contained 11 bases not matched to a gene. CDR3 amino acids: CASSTSGGGVAYEQYF. The CDR3 DNA follows: TGCGCCAGCAGCACCAGCGGGGGCGGGGTGGCCTACGAGCAGTACTTC. Drawing the rest from reference TRBV5-1 and TRBJ2-7, the complete variable domain is KAGVTQTPRYLIKTRGQQVTLSCSPISGHRSVSWYQQTPGQGLQFLFEYFSETQRNKGNFPGRFSGRQFSNSRSEMNVSTLELGDSALYLCASSTSGGGVAYEQYFGPGTRLTVT.